This T cell receptor (beta chain) was found in a study of T cells in Graves' hyperthyroidism and ophthalmopathy. The study, taken as a whole, reports: Ophthalmopathy cases were set apart from stable hyperthyroidism by a 13 V-J model.

TCR beta CDR3 region amplification was performed from RNA transcripts. Carried out on the TCR CDR3, a first-round RT-PCR used the HTBI primer set. TCRdb used MiXCR to reprocess the multiplex PCR reads, holding one entry per CDR3 protein. The sample includes over 700,000 distinct CDR3 sequences, over 35% of them seen just once. As to this clonotype: Its antigen is as yet unknown.

The CDR3 covers 15 residues. Germline-derived CDR1 and CDR2 are MNHNS and SASEGT. V lost 5 bases and J lost 7, with 20 bases in between. The rearrangement links TRBV6-1 to TRBJ1-1, with D tentatively TRBD1 (6 bases). The origin of this receptor is a man aged 18 to 29 with Graves' hyperthyroidism. Sequencing input: blood. As DNA, the CDR3 is TGTGCCAGCAGTCCTGTCGGAGGGGGACCCTATGAAGCTTTCTTT. Protein product: CASSPVGGGPYEAFF.